The clone carrying this T cell receptor beta chain was observed once. The antigen is not known. The CDR3 is 13 residues long. The germline gives CDR1 SGHTA, CDR2 FQGNSA. Trimming left V 1 base short and J 3 bases short, with 4 bases between. Blood DNA came from all available leukocytes, not a fixed cell number. This table comes from immunoSEQ multiplex PCR, and its TCRdb copy is limited to in-frame clones, with some not included. The table shows tens of thousands of clones, with nearly 95% occurring only once. This entry is derived from a study of human thymus T cells. Findings of the study overall: The authors found apparently biased V and J gene usage in thymic and blood repertoires.

The chain is built from TRBV7-2 and TRBJ2-1; D is uncertain. The sample was blood. The receptor was isolated from a boy under three years old with a congenital heart defect but otherwise immunologically healthy. Written as DNA, the CDR3 is TGTGCCAGCAGCTTAGGACACTACAATGAGCAGTTCTTC. Amino acids: CASSLGHYNEQFF. The full variable domain, rest sourced from reference TRBV7-2 and TRBJ2-1, is GAGVSQSPSNKVTEKGKDVELRCDPISGHTALYWYRQSLGQGLEFLIYFQGNSAPDKSGLPSDRFSAERTGGSVSTLTIQRTQQEDSAVYLCASSLGHYNEQFFGPGTRLTVL.